Following are 29 T cell receptor beta chains from one sample sequenced in a study of cytomegalovirus exposure and HLA in healthy donors. PCR primers comprised 60 Vbeta and 13 Jbeta primers. The table came from immunoSEQ multiplex PCR; TCRdb's copy has only in-frame clones and leaves some out. The sample shows roughly 130,000 clones, 61% of them seen only once. The specimen sequenced was PBMCs. Source of these receptors: a male donor in good health and CMV-seronegative.

The genes are TRBV5-1 and TRBJ1-2, with D perhaps TRBD1 (5 bases). The CDR3 spans 14 residues. Germline CDR1 and CDR2: SGHRS and YFSETQ. V lost 4 bases and J 7 bases, leaving 17 bases between the germline ends. The DNA of the CDR3 is TGCGCCAGCAGCACGAGCCCTGACAGTGGTGGCTACACCTTC. As protein: CASSTSPDSGGYTF.

In its sample, this clone was seen a few times. This sequence joins TRBV7-2 and TRBJ2-7; 10 bases are a match to TRBD1. Trimming cost V 7 bases and J 3 bases; bases outside gene matches: 9. CDR3 size: 15 residues. Germline CDR1 reads SGHTA; CDR2 reads FQGNSA. The CDR3 region has the DNA TGTGCCAGCACTCCGGGGGACAGGGGATACTACGAGCAGTACTTC. Amino acids: CASTPGDRGYYEQYF.

This clone was detected a few times. The chain is built from TRBV4-1 and TRBJ1-5, with D hard to call. Trimming cost V 2 bases and J 4 bases, with 6 bases left between them. The CDR3 spans 13 residues. CDR1 is MGHRA and CDR2 is YSYEKL in the germline V gene. The CDR3 DNA reads as TGCGCCAGCAGCCAATCGGGGAATCAGCCCCAGCATTTT. Translation gives CASSQSGNQPQHF.

Written as DNA, the CDR3 is TGTGCCAGCAGTGACGGTTTGTTAGTTGGGGGCTTGGGTTCACCCCTCCACTTT. Its translation: CASSDGLLVGGLGSPLHF. V is TRBV2 and J is TRBJ1-6; perhaps TRBD1 as D (6 bases). The length of the CDR3 is 18 residues. Germline CDR1 and CDR2: SNHLY and FYNNEI. Trimming shortened V by 3 bases and J by 9 bases, and 24 bases separated the two germline ends.

The rearrangement joins TRBV30 to TRBJ1-1; possibly TRBD1 for D (5 bases). CDR1 and CDR2 (germline): GTSNPN, SVGIG (reference sequence). This CDR3 has 12 residues. V lost 0 bases, J lost 8 bases, and 10 bases lay in between. The chain's CDR3 is CAWSVQTAEAFF. CDR3 bases: TGTGCCTGGAGTGTACAGACAGCCGAAGCTTTCTTT.

As DNA, the CDR3 is TGTGCCTGGAGAGCGGGGGGGCGGGGGAATGAGCAGTTCTTC. Translated, it gives CAWRAGGRGNEQFF. The gene calls are TRBV30 and TRBJ2-1; 10 bases match TRBD2. CDR1 is GTSNPN, CDR2 SVGIG, per germline (reference sequence). The trim removed 3 bases at V and 7 bases at J, leaving 6 bases unmatched. The CDR3 has 14 residues.

The chain recombines TRBV5-6 with TRBJ1-2; 7 positions agree with TRBD1. Germline values: CDR1 SGHDT, CDR2 YYEEEE. The CDR3 has 15 amino acids. With 0 bases clipped from V and 8 bases from J, the junction kept 10 bases outside the gene matches. CDR3 sequence (DNA): TGTGCCAGCAGCTTGGCCCCCCTGCGGGGACAGGGCTACACCTTC. Protein: CASSLAPLRGQGYTF.

The rearrangement uses TRBV2 and TRBJ2-1; the match to TRBD2 covers 9 bases. In germline, CDR1 is SNHLY, CDR2 FYNNEI. CDR3 length equals 14 residues. The trim removed 6 bases at V and 6 bases at J, leaving 6 bases unmatched. The CDR3 DNA follows: TGTGCCAGCAGAAGCGGGACTAGCCCCAATGAGCAGTTCTTC. Residues: CASRSGTSPNEQFF.

This clone was seen only a few times. The chain carries TRBV2 and TRBJ2-7; 7 nucleotides align to TRBD2. CDR3 length: 14 residues. The J segment lost 3 bases and the V segment lost 3 bases, leaving 5 bases of the junction unmatched. The germline CDR1 and CDR2 sequences are SNHLY and FYNNEI. CDR3 in DNA: TGTGCCAGCAGTGAGGAGACTAGCAGCTACGAGCAGTACTTC. Residues: CASSEETSSYEQYF.

CDR3 nucleotides: TGTGCCAGCAGCTTGGGTGGGAGCGGGGGCTACAATGAGCAGTTCTTC. Its translation is CASSLGGSGGYNEQFF. This sequence joins TRBV7-3 and TRBJ2-1; 8 bases map to TRBD2. V trimming: 3 bases; J trimming: 3 bases; junction bases outside the gene matches: 7. This CDR3 region has 16 residues. Germline CDR1 SGHTA, CDR2 FQGTGA.

This clone was observed a few times. The CDR3 is CASSQDQSSGRYNEQFF. The CDR3 DNA sequence: TGCGCCAGCAGCCAAGATCAGAGTTCGGGGAGATACAATGAGCAGTTCTTC. V usage is TRBV4-3 and J usage is TRBJ2-1; D is perhaps TRBD2 (5 bases). Germline V lookup: CDR1 LGHNA, CDR2 YSLEER. V shed 0 bases and J shed 4 bases, with 16 bases lying between them. The CDR3 consists of 17 residues.

The rearrangement uses TRBV9 and TRBJ1-2; maybe TRBD1 (5 bases). CDR3 length equals 15 residues. CDR1 is SGDLS and CDR2 is YYNGEE in the germline V gene. Trimming took 0 bases from V and 6 from J, leaving 15 bases between them. CDR3 nucleotide sequence: TGTGCCAGCAGCGTAGGCAGGGTGGGTGAGGATGGCTACACCTTC. Its translation: CASSVGRVGEDGYTF.

The chain has TRBV7-4 and TRBJ1-4; D not certain. Trimming took off 1 base at V and 5 bases at J, with 17 bases between the two ends. The germline CDR1 and CDR2 sequences are SGHVT and SQSDAQ. The CDR3 length is 17 residues. CDR3 region: CASSLGQTLKANEKLFF. The CDR3 DNA sequence: TGTGCCAGCAGCTTAGGGCAGACACTCAAGGCCAATGAAAAACTGTTTTTT.

The J gene is TRBJ1-2, the V gene TRBV7-9; no clear D. The germline V gene has CDR1 SEHNR and CDR2 FQNEAQ (reference sequence). The length of the CDR3 is 12 residues. Deletions cut 7 bases from V and 2 bases from J, with 8 bases between. This CDR3 reads CASTTGNYGYTF. The CDR3 bases are TGTGCCAGCACCACGGGAAACTATGGCTACACCTTC.

This chain uses TRBV30 with TRBJ2-1; a weak D match, TRBD1 (6 bases). This CDR3 spans 12 amino acids. Trimming removed 2 bases from V and 8 bases from J, with 10 bases in between. The germline gives CDR1 GTSNPN, CDR2 SVGIG (reference sequence). CDR3 bases: TGTGCCTGGAGTATACAGGGCCATGAGCAGTTCTTC. Translation: CAWSIQGHEQFF.

This chain connects TRBV18 to TRBJ1-1, with a tentative D call TRBD1 (5 bases). This CDR3 region has 16 residues. Germline lookup yields CDR1 KGHSH and CDR2 LQKENI. Deletions cut 2 bases from V and 4 bases from J, with 17 bases between. In DNA form, the CDR3 reads TGTGCCAGCTCACCAGTCGTCGGGGGGGTCGGCACTGAAGCTTTCTTT. Translation gives CASSPVVGGVGTEAFF.

The rearrangement joins TRBV30 to TRBJ2-7; TRBD1 matches at 9 bases. The CDR3 has 13 residues. Germline V gene data show CDR1 as GTSNPN and CDR2 as SVGIG (reference sequence). V trimming: 4 bases; J trimming: 6 bases; junction bases outside the gene matches: 7. CDR3 sequence (DNA): TGTGCCTGGACGCGGGACAGGGTGGGCGAGCAGTACTTC. It codes for CAWTRDRVGEQYF.

The chain recombines TRBV11-2 with TRBJ2-5; tentative D call: TRBD1 (6 bases). The last part of the DNA fits TRBJ2-7 better; the J call may be wrong. Germline assignment: CDR1 SGHAT and CDR2 FQNNGV. The CDR3 loop spans 15 amino acids. The CDR3 sequence: CASSFLSAGDYEQYF. CDR3 DNA: TGTGCCAGCAGCTTCCTTTCGGCAGGGGACTACGAGCAGTACTTC.

This chain links TRBV7-9 with TRBJ1-4; D unclear. The V gene lost 3 bases and the J gene lost 5 bases, with 7 bases spanning the gap. Looked up from germline, CDR1 is SEHNR and CDR2 is FQNEAQ (reference sequence). The length of the CDR3 is 13 residues. This CDR3 reads CASSLTDNEKLFF. The CDR3 DNA reads TGTGCCAGCAGCTTGACTGACAATGAAAAACTGTTTTTT.

V gene TRBV27 combines with J gene TRBJ1-2; 7 nucleotides match TRBD1. CDR3 length: 15 residues. J gave up 7 bases and V 4 bases, and 12 bases lay outside the gene matches. Germline V gene sequence: CDR1 MNHEY, CDR2 SMNVEV (reference sequence). The CDR3: CASSYRGMGGRGYTF. CDR3 in DNA: TGTGCCAGCAGTTACAGGGGCATGGGCGGTCGTGGCTACACCTTC.

The chain recombines TRBV19 with TRBJ1-1; 10 positions agree with TRBD1. Unmatched junction bases numbered 7, after V lost 3 bases and J lost 3 bases. The CDR3 is 16 residues long. Germline V CDR1 and CDR2: LNHDA, SQIVND (reference sequence). The CDR3 nucleotides are TGTGCCAGTAGTATCGGGGACAGGGGCTTCGACACTGAAGCTTTCTTT. It translates to CASSIGDRGFDTEAFF. Variable domain in full (rest from reference TRBV19 and TRBJ1-1): DGGITQSPKYLFRKEGQNVTLSCEQNLNHDAMYWYRQDPGQGLRLIYYSQIVNDFQKGDIAEGYSVSREKKESFPLTVTSAQKNPTAFYLCASSIGDRGFDTEAFFGQGTRLTVV.

The genes are TRBV7-2 and TRBJ1-6; 7 nucleotides agree with TRBD1. V lost 3 bases to trimming and J lost 6 bases; unmatched junction nucleotides: 2. CDR1 is SGHTA and CDR2 is FQGNSA in the germline V gene. This CDR3 has 14 amino acids. In nucleotides, the CDR3 is TGTGCCAGCAGCTTTCAGGGGGGTAATTCACCCCTCCACTTT. It encodes CASSFQGGNSPLHF.

In regard to this clone: One end of the junction does not line up with germline, which may come from a read error. The chain recombines TRBV4-1 with TRBJ1-1; TRBD1 aligns across 8 bases. Germline-derived CDR1 and CDR2 are MGHRA and YSYEKL. CDR3 length: 15 residues. The CDR3 DNA reads as TGCGCCAGCGGCCATCCCCAGGGGGCGCCCACTGAAGCTTTCTTT. It is translated as CASGHPQGAPTEAFF.

This clone was seen repeatedly, ten times or more. The chain couples TRBV9 to TRBJ1-1, with D perhaps matching TRBD1 (5 bases). Trimming stripped 4 bases from V and 4 bases from J, with 11 bases between. This CDR3 is built from 13 residues. CDR1 is SGDLS and CDR2 is YYNGEE in the germline V gene. The CDR3 sequence is CASSPQGPTEAFF. The DNA of the CDR3 is TGTGCCAGCAGCCCCCAGGGTCCCACTGAAGCTTTCTTT.

This clone has just a few counts. V is TRBV7-2 and J is TRBJ1-2; possibly TRBD1 for D (6 bases). The CDR3 sequence is 14 residues long. Germline CDR1 SGHTA, CDR2 FQGNSA. Between the trimmed V and J ends, which lost 5 bases and 7 bases, there was a span of 17 bases. CDR3 amino acids: CASSTQLRGSGYTF. The CDR3 DNA is TGTGCCAGCAGCACGCAACTCAGGGGATCTGGCTACACCTTC.

The chain uses TRBV5-4 and TRBJ1-4; TRBD1 agrees at 8 bases. This CDR3 spans 16 amino acids. Trimming cost V 4 bases and J 0 bases; bases outside gene matches: 5. Germline V gene lookup returns CDR1 SGHNT and CDR2 YYREEE (reference sequence). This CDR3 reads CASSPDRVATNEKLFF. Here the CDR3 DNA reads TGTGCCAGCAGCCCGGACAGGGTAGCAACTAATGAAAAACTGTTTTTT.

The CDR3 spells CASSLTGSYEQYF. Here the CDR3 DNA reads TGTGCCAGCAGTTTAACAGGTTCCTACGAGCAGTACTTC. V is TRBV28 and J is TRBJ2-7; maybe TRBD1 (5 bases). Germline lookup yields CDR1 MDHEN and CDR2 SYDVKM. The ends were cut back, 2 bases at V and 1 base at J, with 6 bases in the middle. This CDR3 contains 13 residues.

The gene calls are TRBV27 and TRBJ2-3; 8 nucleotides align to TRBD1. This CDR3 region has 14 residues. CDR1 and CDR2 (germline): MNHEY, SMNVEV (reference sequence). Trimming took 7 bases from V and 1 from J; bases not matched to a gene: 4. CDR3 nucleotide sequence: TGTGCCAGCACGTCGGGACAGGGCACAGATACGCAGTATTTT. This encodes CASTSGQGTDTQYF.

The chain carries TRBV2 and TRBJ1-1, with D unresolved. CDR3 length: 13 residues. Germline CDR1 reads SNHLY; CDR2 reads FYNNEI. V dropped 3 bases and J dropped 6 bases, with 11 bases sitting between them. CDR3 sequence reads: CASSDGEMAEAFF. Here the CDR3 DNA reads TGTGCCAGCAGTGACGGAGAGATGGCTGAAGCTTTCTTT.